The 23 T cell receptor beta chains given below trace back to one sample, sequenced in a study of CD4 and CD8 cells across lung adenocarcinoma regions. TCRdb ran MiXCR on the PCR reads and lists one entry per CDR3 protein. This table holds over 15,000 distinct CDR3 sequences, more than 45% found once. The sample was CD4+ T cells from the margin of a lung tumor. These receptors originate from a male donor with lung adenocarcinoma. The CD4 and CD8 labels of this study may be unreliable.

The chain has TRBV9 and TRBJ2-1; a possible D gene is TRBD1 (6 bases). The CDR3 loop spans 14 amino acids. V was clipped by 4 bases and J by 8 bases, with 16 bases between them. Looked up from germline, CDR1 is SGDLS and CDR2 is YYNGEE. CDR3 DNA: TGTGCCAGCAGCCCGTCTTTGGGGGCCGATGAGCAGTTCTTC. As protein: CASSPSLGADEQFF.

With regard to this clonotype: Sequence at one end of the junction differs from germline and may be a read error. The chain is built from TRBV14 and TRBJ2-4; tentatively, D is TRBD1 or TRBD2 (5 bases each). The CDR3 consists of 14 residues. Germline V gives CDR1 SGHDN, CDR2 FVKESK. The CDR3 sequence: CGSTGLGAEATQYF. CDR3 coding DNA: TGTGGCAGCACGGGGCTGGGAGCGGAAGCCACTCAGTACTTC.

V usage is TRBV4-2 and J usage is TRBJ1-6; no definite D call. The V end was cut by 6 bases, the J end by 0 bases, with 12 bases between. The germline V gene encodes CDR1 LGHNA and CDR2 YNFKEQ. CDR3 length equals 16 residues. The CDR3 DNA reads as TGTGCCAGCAGATCAAGATCCAGCTCCTATAATTCACCCCTCCACTTT. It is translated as CASRSRSSSYNSPLHF.

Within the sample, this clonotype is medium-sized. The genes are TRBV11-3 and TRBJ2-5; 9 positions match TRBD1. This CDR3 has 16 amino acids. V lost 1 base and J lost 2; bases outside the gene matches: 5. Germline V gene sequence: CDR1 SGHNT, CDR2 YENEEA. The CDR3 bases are TGTGCCAGCAGCTTAGGTTGGACAGGGGTACAAGAGACCCAGTACTTC. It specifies CASSLGWTGVQETQYF.

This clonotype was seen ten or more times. CDR3 nucleotide sequence: TGTGCCAGCAGCCAAGGCAGGGGGGATCAAGAGACCCAGTACTTC. Translating it yields CASSQGRGDQETQYF. The J gene is TRBJ2-5, the V gene TRBV4-2; tentatively, D is TRBD1 (7 bases). Trimming cost V 1 base and J 2 bases, with 11 bases left between them. CDR1 LGHNA and CDR2 YNFKEQ come from the germline V gene. This CDR3 contains 15 residues.

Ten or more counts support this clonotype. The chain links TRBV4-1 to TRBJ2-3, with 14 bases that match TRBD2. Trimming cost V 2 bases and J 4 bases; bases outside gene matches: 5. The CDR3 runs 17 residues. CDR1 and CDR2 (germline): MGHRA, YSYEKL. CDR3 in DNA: TGCGCCAGCAGCCAACCCGGACTAGCGGGAGGTGCAGATACGCAGTATTTT. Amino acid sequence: CASSQPGLAGGADTQYF.

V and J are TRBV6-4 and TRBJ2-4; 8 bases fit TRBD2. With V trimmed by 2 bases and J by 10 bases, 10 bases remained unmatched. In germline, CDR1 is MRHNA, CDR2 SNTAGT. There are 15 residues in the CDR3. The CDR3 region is CASSDGSGSEDIQYF. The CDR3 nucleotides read TGTGCCAGCAGTGACGGGAGCGGGAGTGAAGATATTCAGTACTTC.

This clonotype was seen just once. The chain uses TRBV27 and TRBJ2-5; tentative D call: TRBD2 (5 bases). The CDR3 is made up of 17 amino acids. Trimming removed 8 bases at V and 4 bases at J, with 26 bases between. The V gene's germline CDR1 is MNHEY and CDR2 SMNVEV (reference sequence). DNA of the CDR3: TGTGCCAGCTGTGCGGGCCGAGGAGGCCCTGGCCCAGAGACCCAGTACTTC. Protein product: CASCAGRGGPGPETQYF.

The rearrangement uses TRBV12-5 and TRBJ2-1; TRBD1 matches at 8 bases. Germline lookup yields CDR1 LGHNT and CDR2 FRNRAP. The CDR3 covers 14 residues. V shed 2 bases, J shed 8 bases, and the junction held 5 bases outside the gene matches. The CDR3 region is CASGLRDRKHEQFF. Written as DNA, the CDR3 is TGTGCTAGTGGTTTGAGGGACAGGAAACATGAGCAGTTCTTC.

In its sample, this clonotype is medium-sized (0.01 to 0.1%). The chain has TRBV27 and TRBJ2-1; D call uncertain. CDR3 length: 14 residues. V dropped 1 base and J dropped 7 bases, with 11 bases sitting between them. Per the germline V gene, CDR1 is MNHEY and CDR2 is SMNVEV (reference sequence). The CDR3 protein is CASSLWGLLNEQFF. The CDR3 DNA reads TGTGCCAGCAGTTTATGGGGTTTATTGAATGAGCAGTTCTTC.

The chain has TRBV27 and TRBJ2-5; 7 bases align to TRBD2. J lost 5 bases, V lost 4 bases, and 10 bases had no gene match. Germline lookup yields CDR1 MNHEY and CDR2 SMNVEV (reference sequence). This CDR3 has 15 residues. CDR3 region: CASSSGGGFWETQYF. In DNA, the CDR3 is TGTGCCAGCAGTTCTGGGGGAGGGTTTTGGGAGACCCAGTACTTC.

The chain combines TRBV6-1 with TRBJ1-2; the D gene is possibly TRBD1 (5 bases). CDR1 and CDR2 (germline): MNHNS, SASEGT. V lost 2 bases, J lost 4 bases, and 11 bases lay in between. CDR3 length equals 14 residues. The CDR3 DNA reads TGTGCCAGCAGTGAACAGGGCAGCGTCTATGGCTACACCTTC. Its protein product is CASSEQGSVYGYTF.

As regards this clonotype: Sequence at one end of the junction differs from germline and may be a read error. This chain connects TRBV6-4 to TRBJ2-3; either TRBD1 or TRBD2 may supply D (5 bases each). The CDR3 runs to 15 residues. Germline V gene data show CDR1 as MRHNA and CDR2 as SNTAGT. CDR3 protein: CASSAGLWATNTQYF. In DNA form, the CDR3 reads TGTGCCAGCAGTGCGGGGCTGTGGGCCACAAATACGCAGTATTTT.

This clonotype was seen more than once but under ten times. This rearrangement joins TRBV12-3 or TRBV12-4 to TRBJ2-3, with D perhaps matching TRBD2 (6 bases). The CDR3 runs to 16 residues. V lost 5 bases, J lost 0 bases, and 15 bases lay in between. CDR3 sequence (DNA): TGTGCCAGCAGTGGACTGGCGGGGATAAGCACAGATACGCAGTATTTT. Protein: CASSGLAGISTDTQYF.

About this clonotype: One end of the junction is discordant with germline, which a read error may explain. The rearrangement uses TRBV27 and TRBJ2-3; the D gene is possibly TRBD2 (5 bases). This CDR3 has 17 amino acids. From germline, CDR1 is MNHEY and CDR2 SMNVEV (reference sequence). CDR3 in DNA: TGTGCCAGCAGTGCGGGCCGCGTAGCTTCTGACACAGATACGCAGTATTTC. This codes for CASSAGRVASDTDTQYF.

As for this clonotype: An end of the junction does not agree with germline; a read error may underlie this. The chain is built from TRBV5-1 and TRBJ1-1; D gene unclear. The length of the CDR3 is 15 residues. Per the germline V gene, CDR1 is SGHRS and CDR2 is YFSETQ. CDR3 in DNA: TGCGCCAGCAGCTTAAGTGGTTCGATGAACACTGACTCCACCTTC. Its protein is CASSLSGSMNTDSTF.

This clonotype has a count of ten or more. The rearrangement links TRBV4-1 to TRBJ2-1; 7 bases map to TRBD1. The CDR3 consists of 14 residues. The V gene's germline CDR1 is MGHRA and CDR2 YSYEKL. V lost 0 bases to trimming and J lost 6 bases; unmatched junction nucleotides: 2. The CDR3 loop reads CASSQEQGINEQFF. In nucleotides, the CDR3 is TGCGCCAGCAGCCAAGAACAGGGGATCAATGAGCAGTTCTTC.

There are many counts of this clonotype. The CDR3 here is CASSLQVDYEQYF. The CDR3, as DNA: TGCGCCAGCAGCCTACAGGTTGACTACGAGCAGTACTTC. This chain joins TRBV4-1 and TRBJ2-5, with a weak D call TRBD1 (5 bases). The J call may be faulty, since TRBJ2-7 better matches the DNA end. Germline V gene lookup returns CDR1 MGHRA and CDR2 YSYEKL. The CDR3 is made up of 13 amino acids.

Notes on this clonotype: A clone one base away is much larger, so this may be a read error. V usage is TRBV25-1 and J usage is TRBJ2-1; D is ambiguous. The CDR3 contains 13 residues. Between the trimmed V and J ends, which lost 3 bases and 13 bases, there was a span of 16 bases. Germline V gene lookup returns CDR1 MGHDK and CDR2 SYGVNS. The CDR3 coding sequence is TGTGCCAGCAGTGATAGTAACAAAGAGACCCAGTTCTTC. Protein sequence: CASSDSNKETQFF.

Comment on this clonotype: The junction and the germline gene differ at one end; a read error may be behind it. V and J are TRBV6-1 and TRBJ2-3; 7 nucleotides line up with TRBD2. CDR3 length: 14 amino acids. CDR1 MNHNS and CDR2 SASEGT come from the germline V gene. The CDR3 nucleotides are TGTGCCGGCAGCGGGACTCGAGGCCAAGATACGCAGTATTTT. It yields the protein CAGSGTRGQDTQYF.

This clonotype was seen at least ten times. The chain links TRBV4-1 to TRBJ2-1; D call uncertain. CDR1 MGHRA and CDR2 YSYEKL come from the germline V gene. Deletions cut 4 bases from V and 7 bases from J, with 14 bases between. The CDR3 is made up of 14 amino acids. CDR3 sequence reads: CASSRGPSRNEQFF. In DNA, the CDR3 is TGCGCCAGCAGCCGTGGGCCCTCCCGGAATGAGCAGTTCTTC.

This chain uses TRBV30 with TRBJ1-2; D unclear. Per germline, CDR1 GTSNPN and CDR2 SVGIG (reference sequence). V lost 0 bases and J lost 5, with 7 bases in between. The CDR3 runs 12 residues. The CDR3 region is CAWSVRGYGYTF. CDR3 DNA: TGTGCCTGGAGTGTAAGAGGGTATGGCTACACCTTC.

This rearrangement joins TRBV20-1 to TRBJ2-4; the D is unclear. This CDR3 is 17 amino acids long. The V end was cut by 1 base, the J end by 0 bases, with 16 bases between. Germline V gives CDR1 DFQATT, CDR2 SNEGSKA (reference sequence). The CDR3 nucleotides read TGCAGTGCTAGAGCCGGTGTGTGGTCCAAAGCCAAAAACATTCAGTACTTC. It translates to CSARAGVWSKAKNIQYF.